Listed below are T cell receptor beta chains from one sample, sequenced in a study of T cell responses to AZD1222 COVID-19 vaccine. Repertoires were generated with immunoSEQ multiplex PCR, while TCRdb's copy carries only in-frame clones and drops some. The sample holds 150,000 to 200,000 clones, approximately 88% seen once. Sequenced material: peripheral blood, taken 28 days after the second AZD1222 dose. The receptors come from an adult who received the AZD1222 COVID-19 vaccine. CDR3s include the opening cysteine and the closing phenylalanine or tryptophan. D genes are given only for firm matches. Not every row has a clone size; where given, it reads once, few, many or a size class.

CDR3: CASSEARGRQYF; DNA: TGCGCCAGCAGTGAGGCCCGGGGACGGCAGTACTTC; size: .; D: .; J: TRBJ2-7; V: TRBV10-2
CDR3: CAISDGTTYGYTF; DNA: TGTGCCATCAGTGATGGGACAACCTATGGCTACACCTTC; size: .; D: .; J: TRBJ1-2; V: TRBV10-3
CDR3: CASSTAKGANIPNEKLFF; DNA: TGTGCCAGCAGCACGGCGAAAGGGGCAAACATACCAAATGAAAAACTGTTTTTT; size: few; D: .; J: TRBJ1-4; V: TRBV21-1
CDR3: CASSLAVNYNSPLHF; DNA: TGTGCCAGCAGCTTGGCCGTAAATTATAATTCACCCCTCCACTTT; size: once; D: .; J: TRBJ1-6; V: TRBV5-4
CDR3: CASSFGSGGPQETQYF; DNA: TGTGCCAGCAGCTTCGGTAGCGGGGGGCCCCAAGAGACCCAGTACTTC; size: .; D: TRBD2; J: TRBJ2-5; V: TRBV5-6
CDR3: CSVGQGGNTGELFF; DNA: TGCAGCGTAGGGCAGGGAGGGAACACCGGGGAGCTGTTTTTT; size: .; D: .; J: TRBJ2-2; V: TRBV29-1
CDR3: CASSQKEEHRGLNTEAFF; DNA: TGTGCCAGCAGCCAGAAAGAAGAGCACAGGGGTTTGAACACTGAAGCTTTCTTT; size: .; D: TRBD1; J: TRBJ1-1; V: TRBV3-1/TRBV3-2
CDR3: CASRPTGIPGNEQFF; DNA: TGTGCCAGCAGACCGACAGGGATCCCTGGCAATGAGCAGTTCTTC; size: .; D: TRBD1; J: TRBJ2-1; V: TRBV7-9
CDR3: CASSPKPGPTEAFF; DNA: TGTGCCAGCAGCCCAAAACCGGGCCCCACTGAAGCTTTCTTT; size: .; D: .; J: TRBJ1-1; V: TRBV5-6
CDR3: CASSVQGGNEKLFF; DNA: TGTGCCAGCAGCGTACAGGGAGGTAATGAAAAACTGTTTTTT; size: .; D: .; J: TRBJ1-4; V: TRBV7-8
CDR3: CSAPAGTGELFF; DNA: TGCAGCGCCCCCGCTGGGACCGGGGAGCTGTTTTTT; size: .; D: .; J: TRBJ2-2; V: TRBV29-1
CDR3: CATIRGRGKSNYGYTF; DNA: TGTGCCACCATAAGAGGGAGGGGGAAGTCTAACTATGGCTACACCTTC; size: .; D: .; J: TRBJ1-2; V: TRBV24-1
CDR3: CASSQATYQYF; DNA: TGTGCCAGCAGCCAAGCAACATATCAGTACTTC; size: .; D: .; J: TRBJ2-7; V: TRBV14
CDR3: CASSPGTGTEAFF; DNA: TGTGCCAGCAGCCCGGGGACGGGCACTGAAGCTTTCTTT; size: .; D: .; J: TRBJ1-1; V: TRBV4-2
CDR3: CASSIWVVWGQPQHF; DNA: TGTGCCAGTAGTATCTGGGTAGTCTGGGGACAGCCCCAGCATTTT; size: .; D: .; J: TRBJ1-5; V: TRBV19
CDR3: CASTRPGGNNEQFF; DNA: TGTGCCAGCACCCGGCCAGGGGGGAACAATGAGCAGTTCTTC; size: .; D: .; J: TRBJ2-1; V: TRBV6-5
CDR3: CAADPGVSFAEAFF; DNA: TGCGCCGCCGACCCAGGGGTAAGTTTCGCTGAAGCTTTCTTT; size: .; D: .; J: TRBJ1-1; V: TRBV5-1
CDR3: CAITQGYEQYF; DNA: TGTGCCATCACTCAGGGGTACGAGCAGTACTTC; size: .; D: .; J: TRBJ2-7; V: TRBV10-3
CDR3: CASVRGDRGFDGYTF; DNA: TGTGCTAGTGTTCGGGGGGACAGGGGTTTCGATGGCTACACCTTC; size: once; D: TRBD1; J: TRBJ1-2; V: TRBV12-5
CDR3: CASSRTGDTDTQYF; DNA: TGTGCCAGCAGTCGGACAGGGGACACAGATACGCAGTATTTT; size: .; D: TRBD1; J: TRBJ2-3; V: TRBV6-5
CDR3: CASSLTGNQPQHF; DNA: TGTGCCAGCAGTTTAACGGGAAATCAGCCCCAGCATTTT; size: .; D: .; J: TRBJ1-5; V: TRBV27
CDR3: CASSEALLFGVGEAFF; DNA: TGTGCCAGCAGTGAAGCGCTTCTTTTTGGGGTCGGTGAAGCTTTCTTT; size: .; D: .; J: TRBJ1-1; V: TRBV2
CDR3: CASSPEPDTEAFF; DNA: TGCGCCAGCAGCCCAGAACCGGACACTGAAGCTTTCTTT; size: .; D: .; J: TRBJ1-1; V: TRBV4-1
CDR3: CASSLMDRNSPLHF; DNA: TGTGCCAGCAGCTTGATGGACCGGAATTCACCCCTCCACTTT; size: .; D: .; J: TRBJ1-6; V: TRBV5-5
CDR3: CASSWTGTYEQYF; DNA: TGTGCCAGCAGTTGGACAGGGACCTACGAGCAGTACTTC; size: .; D: TRBD1; J: TRBJ2-7; V: TRBV6-6
CDR3: CASSYPTWSQHF; DNA: TGTGCCAGCAGTTACCCCACCTGGTCCCAGCATTTT; size: .; D: .; J: TRBJ1-5; V: TRBV6-2/TRBV6-3
CDR3: CASSIGSGMSETQYF; DNA: TGTGCCAGTAGTATAGGTTCCGGGATGTCAGAGACCCAGTACTTC; size: .; D: .; J: TRBJ2-5; V: TRBV19
CDR3: CASRPQGKDTQYF; DNA: TGTGCCAGCAGGCCCCAGGGTAAAGATACGCAGTATTTT; size: .; D: .; J: TRBJ2-3; V: TRBV7-2
CDR3: CASSLGLAGADTQYF; DNA: TGCGCCAGCAGCTTGGGACTAGCGGGGGCAGATACGCAGTATTTT; size: .; D: TRBD2; J: TRBJ2-3; V: TRBV5-1
CDR3: CASSPQGGTDTQYF; DNA: TGTGCCAGCAGTCCCCAGGGGGGCACAGATACGCAGTATTTT; size: .; D: TRBD1; J: TRBJ2-3; V: TRBV6-4
CDR3: CASSGRQGGTDTQYF; DNA: TGTGCCAGTTCAGGCAGGCAGGGAGGCACAGATACGCAGTATTTT; size: .; D: .; J: TRBJ2-3; V: TRBV2
CDR3: CASSQGAGSYQETQYF; DNA: TGTGCCAGCAGCCAAGGGGCAGGTTCGTACCAAGAGACCCAGTACTTC; size: .; D: .; J: TRBJ2-5; V: TRBV16
CDR3: CSVAVGQGGSPLHF; DNA: TGCAGCGTTGCCGTCGGGCAGGGAGGTTCACCCCTCCACTTT; size: .; D: .; J: TRBJ1-6; V: TRBV29-1
CDR3: CATSGPGGQETQYF; DNA: TGTGCCACCAGTGGGCCGGGGGGCCAAGAGACCCAGTACTTC; size: .; D: TRBD2; J: TRBJ2-5; V: TRBV24-1
CDR3: CATLIGFNSPLHF; DNA: TGTGCCACCTTAATAGGGTTCAATTCACCCCTCCACTTT; size: .; D: .; J: TRBJ1-6; V: TRBV6-1
CDR3: CASNGLAAQETQYF; DNA: TGTGCCAGCAACGGACTAGCAGCCCAAGAGACCCAGTACTTC; size: few; D: TRBD2; J: TRBJ2-5; V: TRBV2
CDR3: CASSSPLFPTLSSYNEQFF; DNA: TGTGCCAGCAGCTCCCCGTTATTTCCCACCCTGAGCTCCTACAATGAGCAGTTCTTC; size: .; D: .; J: TRBJ2-1; V: TRBV6-6
CDR3: CASSQQGATEAFF; DNA: TGTGCCAGCAGCCAACAGGGGGCCACTGAAGCTTTCTTT; size: .; D: TRBD1; J: TRBJ1-1; V: TRBV4-2
CDR3: CASSLAGTSGETQYF; DNA: TGTGCCAGCAGCTTGGCCGGGACATCGGGGGAGACCCAGTACTTC; size: .; D: .; J: TRBJ2-5; V: TRBV5-4
CDR3: CASSSGPSPSKLFF; DNA: TGTGCCAGTAGTTCTGGGCCTTCCCCCTCAAAACTGTTTTTT; size: .; D: .; J: TRBJ1-4; V: TRBV19
CDR3: CASKNHGEGEQFF; DNA: TGTGCCAGCAAGAATCACGGGGAAGGTGAGCAGTTCTTC; size: .; D: .; J: TRBJ2-1; V: TRBV3-1/TRBV3-2